One sample yielded the 30 T cell receptor beta chains listed below, sequenced in a study of graft-versus-host responses after intestinal transplantation. These receptors have no known antigen. Repertoires were generated with immunoSEQ multiplex PCR, while TCRdb's copy carries only in-frame clones and drops some. The profile covers 84,000 or so clones, with around 93% appearing a single time and around 1.2% taken by the ten largest. Here the sequenced sample was unstimulated CD8+ T cells sorted from spleen or lymph node cells, taken before transplant. Every receptor here comes from a human donor who was the organ donor for an intestinal transplant.

V is TRBV6-6 and J is TRBJ1-5; 7 nucleotides align to TRBD1. Germline-derived CDR1 and CDR2 are MNHNY and SVGAGI (reference sequence). Germline trimming cut 5 bases from V and 0 bases from J; bases unmatched to any gene: 4. The CDR3 length is 15 residues. The CDR3 DNA is TGTGCCAGCAGTCGGACAGGTTATAGCAATCAGCCCCAGCATTTT. Encoded protein: CASSRTGYSNQPQHF.

This chain uses TRBV6-5 with TRBJ2-3; 9 bases are shared with TRBD1. Germline V gene lookup returns CDR1 MNHEY and CDR2 SVGAGI. The CDR3 sequence is 14 residues long. V lost 8 bases and J lost 4; bases outside the gene matches: 7. The CDR3 spells CASGRGQGADTQYF. The CDR3 region has the DNA TGTGCCAGCGGAAGGGGACAGGGAGCAGATACGCAGTATTTT.

This clone was observed a handful of times. Here the CDR3 reads CAWSPRGFEQYF. The CDR3 bases are TGTGCCTGGAGCCCCAGAGGCTTCGAGCAGTACTTC. The chain links TRBV30 to TRBJ2-7, with D hard to call. Germline CDR1 is GTSNPN and CDR2 is SVGIG (reference sequence). Trimming shortened V by 3 bases and J by 6 bases, and 12 bases separated the two germline ends. The CDR3 covers 12 residues.

The chain carries TRBV11-3 and TRBJ2-7; 9 nucleotides align to TRBD1. The trim removed 4 bases at V and 5 bases at J, leaving 6 bases unmatched. The CDR3 is 14 amino acids. Germline CDR1 and CDR2: SGHNT and YENEEA. The DNA of the CDR3 is TGTGCCAGCAGCTCCCGGGACAGGGCTGACGAGCAGTACTTC. The encoded protein is CASSSRDRADEQYF.

The sample holds one count of this clone. This chain links TRBV29-1 with TRBJ2-5; a possible D gene is TRBD2 (6 bases). Judging by the DNA end, TRBJ2-7 fits better; the J call may be wrong. The CDR3 contains 12 residues. Germline CDR1 reads SQVTM; CDR2 reads ANQGSEA. This chain's CDR3 is CSARDSSYEQYF. For the CDR3, the DNA is TGCAGCGCCCGGGACTCCTCCTACGAGCAGTACTTC.

This clone showed up just once. The CDR3 DNA is TGTGCCATTCGGACAGGTGGGACGGGGGAGCTGTTTTTT. Protein product: CAIRTGGTGELFF. V gene TRBV19 combines with J gene TRBJ2-2, with 7 nucleotides matching TRBD1. The CDR3 contains 13 residues. J gave up 8 bases and V 10 bases, and 10 bases lay outside the gene matches. The germline CDR1 and CDR2 sequences are LNHDA and SQIVND (reference sequence). Looking up the rest from reference TRBV19 and TRBJ2-2 gives the full variable domain: DGGITQSPKYLFRKEGQNVTLSCEQNLNHDAMYWYRQDPGQGLRLIYYSQIVNDFQKGDIAEGYSVSREKKESFPLTVTSAQKNPTAFYLCAIRTGGTGELFFGEGSRLTVL.

The chain joins TRBV28 to TRBJ2-3; 9 positions agree with TRBD1. Germline V gene data show CDR1 as MDHEN and CDR2 as SYDVKM. This CDR3 contains 16 residues. The junction had 9 bases not matched to a gene; V was cut back by 6 bases and J by 2 bases. CDR3 amino acids: CASRLGQGPYTDTQYF. CDR3 DNA: TGTGCCAGCAGGCTCGGACAGGGGCCCTACACAGATACGCAGTATTTT.

The chain recombines TRBV19 with TRBJ2-3, with 9 bases fitting TRBD2. CDR3 length: 15 amino acids. J lost 2 bases, V lost 5 bases, and 5 bases had no gene match. Per the germline V gene, CDR1 is LNHDA and CDR2 is SQIVND (reference sequence). The CDR3 region is CASSPLAGVTDTQYF. The CDR3 coding sequence is TGTGCCAGTAGTCCTTTAGCGGGAGTCACAGATACGCAGTATTTT.

This clone was recorded only once. The rearrangement links TRBV11-2 to TRBJ1-2; D is unclear. This CDR3 region has 14 residues. Trimming removed 5 bases from V and 2 bases from J, with 12 bases in between. From germline, CDR1 is SGHAT and CDR2 FQNNGV. In DNA form, the CDR3 reads TGTGCCAGCAGCCCCGGACTGGGAAACTATGGCTACACCTTC. Its translation: CASSPGLGNYGYTF. Full variable domain (remainder filled in from reference TRBV11-2 and TRBJ1-2): EAGVAQSPRYKIIEKRQSVAFWCNPISGHATLYWYQQILGQGPKLLIQFQNNGVVDDSQLPKDRFSAERLKGVDSTLKIQPAKLEDSAVYLCASSPGLGNYGYTFGSGTRLTVV.

This sequence joins TRBV27 and TRBJ2-7, with TRBD1 matching 7 bases. The germline gives CDR1 MNHEY, CDR2 SMNVEV (reference sequence). The CDR3 consists of 13 residues. The V segment lost 3 bases and the J segment 4 bases; nucleotides outside the gene matches: 3. The CDR3 nucleotides are TGTGCCAGCAGTTTTGTACAGGGGTACGAGCAGTACTTC. Translating it yields CASSFVQGYEQYF.

This chain connects TRBV27 to TRBJ2-7, with D unclear. The V end lost 0 bases, the J end lost 6 bases, and 18 bases lay between the germline ends. The CDR3 covers 16 residues. Germline V gene data show CDR1 as MNHEY and CDR2 as SMNVEV (reference sequence). The chain's CDR3 is CASSLSIGRLEIEQYF. CDR3 in DNA: TGTGCCAGCAGTTTATCGATCGGCCGGTTGGAGATCGAGCAGTACTTC.

The V call is TRBV7-8, the J call TRBJ1-4, with 8 bases lining up with TRBD1. From germline, CDR1 is SGHVS and CDR2 FQNEAQ. The CDR3 runs 16 residues. Trimming took 4 bases from V and 7 from J; bases not matched to a gene: 11. The CDR3 nucleotides are TGTGCCAGCAGCTGGGGACTTTGGACAGGGACTGAAAAACTGTTTTTT. Protein: CASSWGLWTGTEKLFF.

The J gene is TRBJ2-7, the V gene TRBV7-8; TRBD2 might be the D (6 bases). Germline lookup yields CDR1 SGHVS and CDR2 FQNEAQ. This CDR3 has 16 amino acids. Between the trimmed V and J ends, which lost 1 base and 2 bases, there was a span of 15 bases. CDR3 in amino acids: CASSLGWASVTYEQYF. DNA for the CDR3: TGTGCCAGCAGCTTAGGTTGGGCTAGCGTTACCTACGAGCAGTACTTC.

The genes are TRBV13 and TRBJ2-1; TRBD2 is a possible D gene (6 bases). CDR1 is PRHDT, CDR2 FYEKMQ, per germline (reference sequence). The CDR3 loop spans 18 amino acids. V was pared by 5 bases and J by 4 bases, with 24 bases between. In DNA, the CDR3 is TGTGCCAGCAGCCCCCGGGAGTCCTCGGGAGCCTTATACAATGAGCAGTTCTTC. The encoded protein is CASSPRESSGALYNEQFF.

The CDR3 region is CASSPTGELHYEQYF. The CDR3 region has the DNA TGTGCCAGCAGCCCCACGGGGGAGCTGCACTACGAGCAGTACTTC. V usage is TRBV13 and J usage is TRBJ2-7, with D perhaps matching TRBD2 (6 bases). The CDR3 has 15 amino acids. Germline values: CDR1 PRHDT, CDR2 FYEKMQ (reference sequence). Trimming shortened V by 5 bases and J by 3 bases, and 17 bases separated the two germline ends.

This clone appeared once. This chain connects TRBV5-5 to TRBJ1-2, with no clear D. The germline CDR1 and CDR2 sequences are SGHKS and YYEKEE (reference sequence). V dropped 0 bases and J dropped 0 bases, with 9 bases sitting between them. This CDR3 is built from 15 residues. Written as DNA, the CDR3 is TGTGCCAGCAGCTTGGATCCAGGCGCTAACTATGGCTACACCTTC. Encoded protein: CASSLDPGANYGYTF.

The rearrangement joins TRBV7-8 to TRBJ2-3; 11 nucleotides align to TRBD2. The germline V gene encodes CDR1 SGHVS and CDR2 FQNEAQ. CDR3 length equals 15 residues. V trimming: 2 bases; J trimming: 6 bases; junction bases outside the gene matches: 4. DNA for the CDR3: TGTGCCAGCAGCTTATTAGCGGGAGGGGAGGATACGCAGTATTTT. Encoded protein: CASSLLAGGEDTQYF.

DNA of the CDR3: TGTGCCAGTACCCCAACTAGCGCCGACACAGATACGCAGTATTTT. Translated, it gives CASTPTSADTDTQYF. The chain uses TRBV19 and TRBJ2-3, with 7 bases matching TRBD2. The germline V gene encodes CDR1 LNHDA and CDR2 SQIVND (reference sequence). Germline trimming cut 7 bases from V and 2 bases from J; bases unmatched to any gene: 9. CDR3 length equals 15 residues.

The J gene is TRBJ2-7, the V gene TRBV7-9; 7 positions agree with TRBD1. Trimming took 8 bases from V and 2 from J; bases not matched to a gene: 9. CDR1 and CDR2 from the germline V gene are SEHNR and FQNEAQ (reference sequence). CDR3 length: 14 amino acids. The CDR3 spells CASVLGTGAYEQYF. The CDR3 DNA follows: TGTGCCAGCGTCTTAGGAACAGGGGCCTACGAGCAGTACTTC. Variable domain in full (rest from reference TRBV7-9 and TRBJ2-7): DTGVSQNPRHKITKRGQNVTFRCDPISEHNRLYWYRQTLGQGPEFLTYFQNEAQLEKSRLLSDRFSAERPKGSFSTLEIQRTEQGDSAMYLCASVLGTGAYEQYFGPGTRLTVT.

This chain uses TRBV7-2 with TRBJ2-3; 11 nucleotides agree with TRBD2. With 10 bases clipped from V and 5 bases from J, the junction kept 11 bases outside the gene matches. This CDR3 spans 15 amino acids. CDR1 is SGHTA and CDR2 is FQGNSA in the germline V gene. The CDR3 reads CAMTFSGGVLDTQYF. CDR3 nucleotide sequence: TGTGCCATGACGTTTAGCGGGGGGGTTCTAGATACGCAGTATTTT.

The J gene is TRBJ1-1, the V gene TRBV18; D gene unclear. Trimming shortened V by 5 bases and J by 0 bases, and 4 bases separated the two germline ends. The CDR3 runs to 12 residues. CDR1 and CDR2 (germline): KGHSH, LQKENI. CDR3 bases: TGTGCCAGCTCATCCATGAACACTGAAGCTTTCTTT. Translation: CASSSMNTEAFF.

V gene TRBV7-2 combines with J gene TRBJ2-3; 10 bases are shared with TRBD2. V lost 1 base to trimming and J lost 6 bases; unmatched junction nucleotides: 10. This CDR3 has 17 amino acids. The V gene's germline CDR1 is SGHTA and CDR2 FQGNSA. CDR3 bases: TGTGCCAGCAGCTTAGGACTAGCGGGCGGTGGCGGGGATACGCAGTATTTT. Amino acids: CASSLGLAGGGGDTQYF.

The chain employs TRBV21-1 and TRBJ2-3; the D call of TRBD2 is as the table states it, not checked on the DNA. TRBV21-1 is noted as a pseudogene. The CDR3 loop spans 16 amino acids. The CDR3 is CASREGYREGRGTQYF. The CDR3 bases are TGTGCCAGCAGGGAAGGCTACCGGGAGGGCCGAGGTACGCAGTATTTT.

There are a few counts of this clone. The J gene is TRBJ1-1, the V gene TRBV4-1; D is uncertain. There are 15 residues in the CDR3. The germline V gene has CDR1 MGHRA and CDR2 YSYEKL. Trimming removed 4 bases from V and 0 bases from J, with 12 bases in between. The chain's CDR3 is CASSLAGLLNTEAFF. In DNA, the CDR3 is TGCGCCAGCAGCCTAGCCGGACTCCTGAACACTGAAGCTTTCTTT.

The CDR3 sequence is CAWSPGSGNTIYF. In DNA, the CDR3 is TGTGCCTGGAGCCCCGGTTCTGGAAACACCATATATTTT. J is TRBJ1-3 and V is TRBV30; no definite D call. The V end lost 3 bases, the J end lost 1 base, and 7 bases lay between the germline ends. CDR1 is GTSNPN and CDR2 is SVGIG in the germline V gene (reference sequence). This CDR3 contains 13 residues.

The rearrangement joins TRBV5-5 to TRBJ2-7; possible D gene TRBD2, 6 bases. V was shortened by 4 bases and J by 5 bases, with 16 bases between the two germline ends. CDR1 is SGHKS and CDR2 is YYEKEE in the germline V gene (reference sequence). The CDR3 contains 14 residues. The CDR3 here is CASSLDYQYHEQYF. The CDR3, as DNA: TGTGCCAGCAGCCTGGACTACCAATACCACGAGCAGTACTTC.

The V call is TRBV6-5, the J call TRBJ2-3, with D unclear. CDR1 MNHEY and CDR2 SVGAGI come from the germline V gene. CDR3 length equals 14 residues. Trimming stripped 4 bases from V and 0 bases from J, with 8 bases between. Here the CDR3 DNA reads TGTGCCAGCAGTTCCCTGACTAGCACAGATACGCAGTATTTT. Translated: CASSSLTSTDTQYF.

In this sample, this clone turned up a few times. DNA for the CDR3: TGCAGCGTTGAAGTCCGAGGGAGCTACGAGCAGTACTTC. Its translation is CSVEVRGSYEQYF. V is TRBV29-1 and J is TRBJ2-7, with D perhaps matching TRBD2 (5 bases). V lost 1 base to trimming and J lost 3 bases, with 10 bases between them. The germline V gene encodes CDR1 SQVTM and CDR2 ANQGSEA. The CDR3 is 13 residues long.

This rearrangement joins TRBV18 to TRBJ1-2; D unresolved. Trimming pared 3 bases from V and 4 bases from J, leaving 12 bases between. CDR3 length: 14 amino acids. The germline V gene has CDR1 KGHSH and CDR2 LQKENI. In DNA, the CDR3 is TGTGCCAGCTCACCGACCGAGCCGGGCTATGGCTACACCTTC. As protein: CASSPTEPGYGYTF.

The chain couples TRBV29-1 to TRBJ2-2; 8 bases line up with TRBD1. The CDR3 spans 13 residues. Trimming took 6 bases from V and 1 from J; bases not matched to a gene: 1. Germline V lookup: CDR1 SQVTM, CDR2 ANQGSEA. CDR3 sequence: CSVTGVNTGELFF. The CDR3 DNA is TGCAGCGTGACAGGGGTGAACACCGGGGAGCTGTTTTTT.